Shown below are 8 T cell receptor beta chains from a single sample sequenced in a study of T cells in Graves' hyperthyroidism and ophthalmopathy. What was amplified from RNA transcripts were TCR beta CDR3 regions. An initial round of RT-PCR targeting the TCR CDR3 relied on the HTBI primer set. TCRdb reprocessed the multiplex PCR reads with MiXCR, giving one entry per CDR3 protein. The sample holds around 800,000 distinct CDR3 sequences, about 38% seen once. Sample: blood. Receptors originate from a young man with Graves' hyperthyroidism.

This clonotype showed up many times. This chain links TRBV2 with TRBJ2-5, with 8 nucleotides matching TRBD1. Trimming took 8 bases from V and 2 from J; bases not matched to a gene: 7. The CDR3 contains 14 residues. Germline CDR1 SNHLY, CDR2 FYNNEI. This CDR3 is CASSRDRQQETQYF. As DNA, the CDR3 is TGTGCCAGCTCCAGGGACAGGCAACAAGAGACCCAGTACTTC.

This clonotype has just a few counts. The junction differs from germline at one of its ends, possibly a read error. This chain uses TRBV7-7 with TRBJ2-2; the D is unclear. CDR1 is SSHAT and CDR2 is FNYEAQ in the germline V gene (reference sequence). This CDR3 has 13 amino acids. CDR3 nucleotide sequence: TGTGCTAGCAGCCTGTCTAGTCCGGGGGAGCTGTTTTTT. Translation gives CASSLSSPGELFF.

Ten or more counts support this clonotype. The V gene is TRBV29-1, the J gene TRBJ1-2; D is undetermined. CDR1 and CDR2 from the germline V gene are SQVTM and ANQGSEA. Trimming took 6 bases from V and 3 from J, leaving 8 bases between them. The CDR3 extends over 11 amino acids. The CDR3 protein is CSVVMDYGYTF. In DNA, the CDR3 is TGCAGCGTGGTGATGGACTATGGCTACACCTTC.

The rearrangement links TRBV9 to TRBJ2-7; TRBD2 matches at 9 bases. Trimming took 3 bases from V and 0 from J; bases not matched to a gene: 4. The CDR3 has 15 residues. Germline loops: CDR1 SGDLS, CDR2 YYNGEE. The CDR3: CASSALAGVSYEQYF. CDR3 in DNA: TGTGCCAGCAGCGCCTTAGCGGGGGTCTCCTACGAGCAGTACTTC.

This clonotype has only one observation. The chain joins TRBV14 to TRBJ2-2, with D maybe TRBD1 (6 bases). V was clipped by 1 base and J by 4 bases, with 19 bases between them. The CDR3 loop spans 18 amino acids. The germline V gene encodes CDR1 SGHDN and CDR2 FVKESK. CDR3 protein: CASSQVGNRDSGTGELFF. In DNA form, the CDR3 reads TGTGCCAGCAGCCAAGTCGGGAACAGGGATTCGGGCACCGGGGAGCTGTTTTTT.

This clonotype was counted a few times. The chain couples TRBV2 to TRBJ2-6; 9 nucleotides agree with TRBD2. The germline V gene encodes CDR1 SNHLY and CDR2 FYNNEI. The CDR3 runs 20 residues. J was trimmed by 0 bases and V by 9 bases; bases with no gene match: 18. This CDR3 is CASLAASGTPPGSGANVLTF. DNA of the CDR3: TGTGCCAGTTTGGCCGCTAGCGGGACCCCCCCCGGCTCTGGGGCCAACGTCCTGACTTTC.

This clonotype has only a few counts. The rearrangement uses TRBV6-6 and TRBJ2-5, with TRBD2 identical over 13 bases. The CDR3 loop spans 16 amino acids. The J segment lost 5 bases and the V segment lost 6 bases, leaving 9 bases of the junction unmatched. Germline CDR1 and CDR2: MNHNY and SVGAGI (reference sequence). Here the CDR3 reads CASRGPTSGGTETQYF. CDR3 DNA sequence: TGTGCCAGCAGGGGTCCGACTAGCGGGGGGACGGAGACCCAGTACTTC.

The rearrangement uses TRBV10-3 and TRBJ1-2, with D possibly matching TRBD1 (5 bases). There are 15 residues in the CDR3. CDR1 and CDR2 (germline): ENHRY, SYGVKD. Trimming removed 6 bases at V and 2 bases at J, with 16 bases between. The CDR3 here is CAIRGTLGRNYGYTF. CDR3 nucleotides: TGTGCCATCAGAGGGACTCTGGGCAGGAACTATGGCTACACCTTC.